This TCR beta chain is from a study of T cell responses to AZD1222 COVID-19 vaccine. Points from the study as a whole: After the peak T cell response, and only then, were repertoires sampled. As reported, nearly half of all spike-specific TCRs target variant regions that are unmutated. The donor cohort was predominantly white British with a female majority, and clonal diversity may have been underestimated.

A single count supports this clone. Its antigen remains unknown. This CDR3 spans 14 amino acids. Deletions cut 4 bases from V and 3 bases from J, with 13 bases between. The germline CDR1 and CDR2 sequences are LGHDT and YNNKEL (reference sequence). Clones were sequenced by immunoSEQ multiplex PCR, and TCRdb holds only the in-frame ones, with some missing. The data contain about 180,000 clones, around 90% of them singletons. The sample in question was peripheral blood, obtained 28 days after the second AZD1222 dose. The sequence came from an adult who received the AZD1222 COVID-19 vaccine. The gene calls are TRBV3-1 (or the pseudogene TRBV3-2) and TRBJ2-7; D may be TRBD1 (5 bases). Here the CDR3 DNA reads TGTGCCAGCAGCCGCCGCGACCAGGGCTACGAGCAGTACTTC. Its translation: CASSRRDQGYEQYF.